This T cell receptor beta chain was captured in a study of T cell repertoires in cytomegalovirus infection (dated by TCRdb to about 2019). Study-level background: The HLA type of each donor mattered for the analysis, because public TCR beta signatures pointed to carriage of CMV infection along with the matching HLA type.

Results the study describes overall, beyond this receptor: The ex vivo response was dominated by HLA-C-restricted CMV-specific TCR beta clonotypes, which also provided the single most frequent clonotype in two of eight donors. In both this cohort and an independent cohort of several hundred donors, the cumulative frequency of public TCR beta family members distinguished carriers of CMV infection plus the relevant HLA type.

This clonotype was found a few times. Its recognized antigen is unknown. Per-nucleotide qualities are absent, and no much larger clonotype sits a single base away. The run used an Illumina HiSeq 1500. TCRdb ran its own pipeline on the public reads, namely fastp trimming at Q25 and MiXCR clone calling, and kept in-frame beta chains. Merged by CDR3 protein, the rows form single entries marked with the most common genes and DNA. This sample holds around 94,000 distinct CDR3 sequences; approximately 15% were observed only once. Together, the top ten hold around 8.2% of the sample. The CDR3, from cysteine to phenylalanine, totals 14 residues. Here the CDR3 DNA is all that survives: 42 bases in frame from base 1. From a lookup of the germline V gene, CDR1 and CDR2 are ENHRY and SYGVKD. The germline ends are 9 bases apart after V is trimmed by 0 bases and J by 6 bases.

The sequenced sample consisted of PBMCs. The rearrangement joined TRBV10-3 to TRBJ2-1, with TRBD2 perhaps the D gene, on 5 matching bases. The origin of this receptor is a human donor in good health (CMV status not recorded). Some clones in this sample may be carry-over from other donors' samples. Here is the DNA: TGTGCCATCAGTGAGTCCGTCCTAGCCAATGAGCAGTTCTTC. Translated, it gives CAISESVLANEQFF.